This T cell receptor (beta chain) was captured in a study of cytomegalovirus exposure and HLA in healthy donors. The PCR used 60 Vbeta and 13 Jbeta primers. Sequencing used immunoSEQ multiplex PCR; TCRdb keeps in-frame clones, though not all of them. The sample includes 100,000 to 150,000 clones, over 60% of them seen just once. Every donor was a healthy person donating bone marrow. Details on this clone: What it binds is not known.

The CDR3 is 17 amino acids. Overall study results and limits: Most subjects had HLA-A and HLA-B alleles reportedly predicted accurately by TCR beta sequences. The availability of immune exposure information extended only to CMV serostatus. Presence/absence analyses assumed roughly uniform sequencing depth across donors, which may not hold.

The TCR was taken from a woman in her sixties in good health and CMV-seropositive. V is TRBV21-1 and J is TRBJ1-2; no check of the table's D call, TRBD1, against the DNA was made. TRBV21-1 is flagged as a pseudogene. The specimen was PBMCs. CDR3 nucleotides: TGTGCCAGCAGCGGAATGACAGGGTCCTCGATGATGTATGGCTACACCTTC. It codes for CASSGMTGSSMMYGYTF.